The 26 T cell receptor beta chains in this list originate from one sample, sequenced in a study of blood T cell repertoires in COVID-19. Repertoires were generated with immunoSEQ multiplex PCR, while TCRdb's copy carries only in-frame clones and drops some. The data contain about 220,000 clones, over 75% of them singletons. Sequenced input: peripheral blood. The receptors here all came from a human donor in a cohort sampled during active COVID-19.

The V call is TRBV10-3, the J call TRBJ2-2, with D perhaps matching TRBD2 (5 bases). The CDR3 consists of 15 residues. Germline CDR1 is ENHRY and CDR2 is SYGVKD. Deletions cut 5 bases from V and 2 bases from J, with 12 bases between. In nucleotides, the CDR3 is TGTGCCATCAGTTGGAGCGGTGGTAACACCGGGGAGCTGTTTTTT. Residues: CAISWSGGNTGELFF.

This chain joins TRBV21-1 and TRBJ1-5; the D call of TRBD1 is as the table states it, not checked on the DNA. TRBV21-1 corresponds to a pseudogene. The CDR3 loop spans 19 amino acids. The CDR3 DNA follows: TGTGCCAGCAGCTTAAGGGGGACAGGGACGGTAGGGGGCAATCAGCCCCAGCATTTT. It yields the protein CASSLRGTGTVGGNQPQHF.

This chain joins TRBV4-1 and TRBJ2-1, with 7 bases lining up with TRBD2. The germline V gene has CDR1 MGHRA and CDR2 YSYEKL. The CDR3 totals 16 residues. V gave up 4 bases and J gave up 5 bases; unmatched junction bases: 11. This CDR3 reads CASSRDGGLGNNEQFF. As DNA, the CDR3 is TGCGCCAGCAGCCGGGACGGAGGACTAGGGAACAATGAGCAGTTCTTC.

The CDR3 nucleotides are TGTGCCAGCAGCGTACTGGGAGGCGAGCAGTACTTC. This translates into CASSVLGGEQYF. The chain has TRBV7-2 and TRBJ2-7; weak D call: TRBD2 (6 bases). From germline, CDR1 is SGHTA and CDR2 FQGNSA. The CDR3 has 12 amino acids. V was trimmed by 5 bases and J by 6 bases, leaving 11 bases between them.

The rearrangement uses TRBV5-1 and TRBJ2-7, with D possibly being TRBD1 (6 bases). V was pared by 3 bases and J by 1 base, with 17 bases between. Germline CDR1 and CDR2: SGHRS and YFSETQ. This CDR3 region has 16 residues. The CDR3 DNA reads TGCGCCAGCAGCTCTCAGCCCGGGACACTTTCCTACGAGCAGTACTTC. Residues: CASSSQPGTLSYEQYF.

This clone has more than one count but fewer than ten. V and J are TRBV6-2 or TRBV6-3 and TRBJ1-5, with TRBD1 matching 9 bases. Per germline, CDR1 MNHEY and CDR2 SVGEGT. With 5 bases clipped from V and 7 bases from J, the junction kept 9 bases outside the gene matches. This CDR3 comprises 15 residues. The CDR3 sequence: CASSADRGFQQPQHF. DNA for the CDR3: TGTGCCAGCAGTGCTGACAGGGGGTTCCAACAGCCCCAGCATTTT.

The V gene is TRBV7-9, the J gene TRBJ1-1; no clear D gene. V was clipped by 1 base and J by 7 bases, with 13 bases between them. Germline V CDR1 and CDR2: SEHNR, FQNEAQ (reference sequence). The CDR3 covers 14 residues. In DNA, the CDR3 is TGTGCCAGCAGCTTAGGTGACATTCTGGGTGAAGCTTTCTTT. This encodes CASSLGDILGEAFF.

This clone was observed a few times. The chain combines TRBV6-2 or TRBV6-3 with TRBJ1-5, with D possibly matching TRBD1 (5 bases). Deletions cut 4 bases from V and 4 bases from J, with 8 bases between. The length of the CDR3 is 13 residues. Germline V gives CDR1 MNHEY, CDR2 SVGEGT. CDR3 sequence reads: CASSFAGNQPQHF. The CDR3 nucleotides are TGTGCCAGCAGTTTTGCAGGGAATCAGCCCCAGCATTTT.

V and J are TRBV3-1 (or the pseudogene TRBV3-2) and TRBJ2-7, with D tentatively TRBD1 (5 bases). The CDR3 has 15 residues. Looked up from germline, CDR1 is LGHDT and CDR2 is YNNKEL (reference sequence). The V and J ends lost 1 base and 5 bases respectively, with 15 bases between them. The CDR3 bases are TGTGCCAGCAGCCAAGGTTCGGGCAGGGTCAACGAGCAGTACTTC. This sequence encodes CASSQGSGRVNEQYF.

The CDR3 region is CASSAPTGSSYEQYF. CDR3 sequence (DNA): TGTGCCAGCAGTGCTCCGACAGGGAGCTCCTACGAGCAGTACTTC. The gene calls are TRBV28 and TRBJ2-7; 7 nucleotides line up with TRBD1. Germline CDR1 and CDR2: MDHEN and SYDVKM. This CDR3 contains 15 residues. J was trimmed by 0 bases and V by 5 bases; bases with no gene match: 7.

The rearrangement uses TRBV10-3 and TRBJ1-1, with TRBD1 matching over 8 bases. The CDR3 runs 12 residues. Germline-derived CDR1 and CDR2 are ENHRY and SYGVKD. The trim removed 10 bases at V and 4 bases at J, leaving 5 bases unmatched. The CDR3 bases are TGTGCCACCCGACAGGGGCTCACTGAAGCTTTCTTT. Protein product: CATRQGLTEAFF.

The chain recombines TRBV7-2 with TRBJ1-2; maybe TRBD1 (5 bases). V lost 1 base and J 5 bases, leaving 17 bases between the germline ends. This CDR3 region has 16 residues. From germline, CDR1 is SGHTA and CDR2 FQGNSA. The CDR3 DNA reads TGTGCCAGCAGCTTAGGGCAGCGGGGCGGGGGGTATGGCTACACCTTC. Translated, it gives CASSLGQRGGGYGYTF.

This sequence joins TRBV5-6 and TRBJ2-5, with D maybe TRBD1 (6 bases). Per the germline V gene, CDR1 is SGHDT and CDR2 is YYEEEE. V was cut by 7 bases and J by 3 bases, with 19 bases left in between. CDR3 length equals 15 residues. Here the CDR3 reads CASSPVGAGEETQYF. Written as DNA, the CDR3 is TGTGCCAGCTCCCCTGTGGGGGCTGGGGAAGAGACCCAGTACTTC.

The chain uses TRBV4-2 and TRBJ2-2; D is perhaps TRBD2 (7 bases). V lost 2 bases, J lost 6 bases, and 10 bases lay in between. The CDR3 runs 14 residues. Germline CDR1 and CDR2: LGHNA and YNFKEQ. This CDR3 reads CASSQRGGAGELFF. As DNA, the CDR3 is TGTGCCAGCAGCCAAAGGGGGGGGGCCGGGGAGCTGTTTTTT.

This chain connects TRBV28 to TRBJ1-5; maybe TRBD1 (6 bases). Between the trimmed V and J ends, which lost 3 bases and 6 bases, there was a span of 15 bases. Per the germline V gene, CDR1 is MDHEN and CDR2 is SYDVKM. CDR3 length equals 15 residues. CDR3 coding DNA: TGTGCCAGCAGTTTCGTGTCAGGGGAAGGTCAGCCCCAGCATTTT. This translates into CASSFVSGEGQPQHF.

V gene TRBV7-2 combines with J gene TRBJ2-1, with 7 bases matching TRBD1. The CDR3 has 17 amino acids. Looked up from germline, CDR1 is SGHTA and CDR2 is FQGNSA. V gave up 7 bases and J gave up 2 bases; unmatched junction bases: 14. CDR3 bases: TGTGCCAGCAACTCCCCCAATAACAGGGGAACCTACAATGAGCAGTTCTTC. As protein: CASNSPNNRGTYNEQFF.

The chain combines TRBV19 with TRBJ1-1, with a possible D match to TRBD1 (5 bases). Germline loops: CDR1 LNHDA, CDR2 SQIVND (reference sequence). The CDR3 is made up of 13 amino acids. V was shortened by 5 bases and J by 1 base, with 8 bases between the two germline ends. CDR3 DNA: TGTGCCAGTAGTCAAGGGGCGAACACTGAAGCTTTCTTT. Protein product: CASSQGANTEAFF.

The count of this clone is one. The CDR3 loop reads CASSLVWEGHGELFF. Written as DNA, the CDR3 is TGTGCCAGCAGCTTAGTCTGGGAGGGCCACGGGGAGCTGTTTTTT. The chain combines TRBV7-2 with TRBJ2-2, with 7 bases aligning to TRBD2. V shed 1 base and J 7 bases; nucleotides not matched to a gene: 6. This CDR3 region has 15 residues. Germline values: CDR1 SGHTA, CDR2 FQGNSA.

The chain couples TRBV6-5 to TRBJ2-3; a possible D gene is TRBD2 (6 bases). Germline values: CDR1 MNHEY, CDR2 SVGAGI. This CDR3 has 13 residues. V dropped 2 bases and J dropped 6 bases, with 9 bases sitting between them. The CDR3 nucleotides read TGTGCCAGCAGTTACCTGGACTACGATACGCAGTATTTT. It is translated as CASSYLDYDTQYF.

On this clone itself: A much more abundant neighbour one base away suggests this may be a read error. This chain's CDR3 is CTSSLSRNSPLHF. As DNA, the CDR3 is TGTACCAGCAGTTTATCGCGGAATTCACCCCTCCACTTT. The chain is built from TRBV27 and TRBJ1-6; D is ambiguous. In germline, CDR1 is MNHEY, CDR2 SMNVEV (reference sequence). This CDR3 has 13 residues.

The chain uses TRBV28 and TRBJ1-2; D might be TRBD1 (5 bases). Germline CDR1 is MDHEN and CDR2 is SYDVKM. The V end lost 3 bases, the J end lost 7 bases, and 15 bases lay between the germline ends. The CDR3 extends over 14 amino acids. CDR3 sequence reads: CASSFPVQGSGYTF. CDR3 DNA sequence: TGTGCCAGCAGTTTCCCTGTGCAGGGTAGTGGCTACACCTTC.

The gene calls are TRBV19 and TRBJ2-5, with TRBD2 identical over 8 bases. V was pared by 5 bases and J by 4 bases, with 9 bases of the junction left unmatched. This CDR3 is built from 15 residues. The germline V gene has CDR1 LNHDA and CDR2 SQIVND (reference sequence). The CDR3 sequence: CASSSSQRELETQYF. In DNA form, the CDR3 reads TGTGCCAGTAGTTCCTCCCAGCGGGAGTTAGAGACCCAGTACTTC. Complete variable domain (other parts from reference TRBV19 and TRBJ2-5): DGGITQSPKYLFRKEGQNVTLSCEQNLNHDAMYWYRQDPGQGLRLIYYSQIVNDFQKGDIAEGYSVSREKKESFPLTVTSAQKNPTAFYLCASSSSQRELETQYFGPGTRLLVL.

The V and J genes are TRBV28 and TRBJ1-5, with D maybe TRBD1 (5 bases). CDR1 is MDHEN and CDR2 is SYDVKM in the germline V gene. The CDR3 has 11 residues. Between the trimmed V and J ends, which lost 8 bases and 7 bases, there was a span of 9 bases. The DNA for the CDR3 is TGTGCCAGCCGGAGGGGACAGCCCCAGCATTTT. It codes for CASRRGQPQHF. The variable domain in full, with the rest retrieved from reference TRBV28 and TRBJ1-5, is DVKVTQSSRYLVKRTGEKVFLECVQDMDHENMFWYRQDPGLGLRLIYFSYDVKMKEKGDIPEGYSVSREKKERFSLILESASTNQTSMYLCASRRGQPQHFGDGTRLSIL.

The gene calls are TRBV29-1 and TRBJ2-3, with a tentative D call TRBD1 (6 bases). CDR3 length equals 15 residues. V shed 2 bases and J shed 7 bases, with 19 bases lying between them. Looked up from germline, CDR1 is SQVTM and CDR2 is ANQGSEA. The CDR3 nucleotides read TGCAGCGTTGAAAGCTCAGGGGCACAAGATCATACGCAGTATTTT. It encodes CSVESSGAQDHTQYF.

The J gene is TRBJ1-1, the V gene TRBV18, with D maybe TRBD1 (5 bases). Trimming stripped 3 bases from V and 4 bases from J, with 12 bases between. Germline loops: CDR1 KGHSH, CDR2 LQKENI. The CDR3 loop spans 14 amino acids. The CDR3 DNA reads TGTGCCAGCTCACCCTTACACAGGAGCACTGAAGCTTTCTTT. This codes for CASSPLHRSTEAFF. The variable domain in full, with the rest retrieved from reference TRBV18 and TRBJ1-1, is NAGVMQNPRHLVRRRGQEARLRCSPMKGHSHVYWYRQLPEEGLKFMVYLQKENIIDESGMPKERFSAEFPKEGPSILRIQQVVRGDSAAYFCASSPLHRSTEAFFGQGTRLTVV.

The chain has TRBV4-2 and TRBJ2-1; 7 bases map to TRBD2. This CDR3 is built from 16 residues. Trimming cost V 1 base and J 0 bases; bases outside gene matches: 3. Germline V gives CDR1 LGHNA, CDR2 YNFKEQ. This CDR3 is CASSQVGGSSYNEQFF. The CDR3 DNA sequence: TGTGCCAGCAGCCAAGTGGGGGGGAGCTCCTACAATGAGCAGTTCTTC.